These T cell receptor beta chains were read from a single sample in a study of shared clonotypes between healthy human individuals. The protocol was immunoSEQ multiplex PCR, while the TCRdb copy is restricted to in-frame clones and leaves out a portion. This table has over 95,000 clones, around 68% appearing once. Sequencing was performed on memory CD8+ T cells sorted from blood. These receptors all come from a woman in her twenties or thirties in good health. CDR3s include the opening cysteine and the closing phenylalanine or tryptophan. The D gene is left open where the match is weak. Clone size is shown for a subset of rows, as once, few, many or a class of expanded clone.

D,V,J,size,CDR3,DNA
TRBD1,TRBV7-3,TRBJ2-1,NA,CASSRGQGNNEQFF,TGTGCCAGCAGCCGGGGACAGGGAAACAATGAGCAGTTCTTC
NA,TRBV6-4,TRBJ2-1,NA,CASRADLESGIQFF,TGTGCCAGCAGAGCAGACCTAGAGTCGGGGATACAGTTCTTC
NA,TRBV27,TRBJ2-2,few,CASSLIPGELFF,TGTGCCAGCAGTTTAATTCCCGGGGAGCTGTTTTTT
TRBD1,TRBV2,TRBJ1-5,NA,CASSDRGPIGLNQPQHF,TGTGCCAGCAGTGACAGGGGGCCTATTGGTCTCAATCAGCCCCAGCATTTT
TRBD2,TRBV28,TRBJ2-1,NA,CASWENAGVYNEQFF,TGTGCCAGCTGGGAAAATGCGGGAGTGTACAATGAGCAGTTCTTC
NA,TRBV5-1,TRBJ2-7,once,CASSLSDRRF,TGCGCCAGCAGCTTATCCGACCGGAGGTTC
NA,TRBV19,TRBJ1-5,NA,CASSIDGTHNQPQHF,TGTGCCAGTAGTATAGACGGGACTCACAATCAGCCCCAGCATTTT
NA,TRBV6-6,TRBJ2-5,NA,CASSYSRPGGETQYF,TGTGCCAGCAGTTACTCGAGACCTGGCGGAGAGACCCAGTACTTC
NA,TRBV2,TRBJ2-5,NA,CASSEAAATGYF,TGTGCCAGCAGTGAAGCGGCGGCCACGGGGTACTTC
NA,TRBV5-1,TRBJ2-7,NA,CASSLGTAGEQYF,TGCGCCAGCAGCCTGGGGACGGCGGGGGAGCAGTACTTC
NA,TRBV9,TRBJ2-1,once,CASSVGGSLGHNEQFF,TGTGCCAGCAGCGTGGGTGGTAGTTTAGGGCACAATGAGCAGTTCTTC
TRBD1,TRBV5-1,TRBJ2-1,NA,CASSPSRDSFSDEQFF,TGCGCCAGCAGCCCGAGCCGGGACAGTTTTTCCGATGAGCAGTTCTTC
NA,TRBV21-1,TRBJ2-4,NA,CASSKWAVWAKNIQYF,TGTGCCAGCAGCAAGTGGGCGGTATGGGCCAAAAACATTCAGTACTTC
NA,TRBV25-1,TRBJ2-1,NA,CATTDDYNEQFF,TGTGCCACCACCGACGACTACAATGAGCAGTTCTTC
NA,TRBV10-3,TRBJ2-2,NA,CAIRVPAGELFF,TGTGCCATCAGGGTCCCGGCCGGGGAGCTGTTTTTT
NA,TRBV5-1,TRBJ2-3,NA,CASSGGDLADTQYF,TGCGCCAGCAGCGGCGGGGACTTGGCAGATACGCAGTATTTT
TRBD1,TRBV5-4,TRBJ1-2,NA,CASSSIPGQTEFWGYTF,TGTGCCAGCAGCTCCATTCCGGGACAGACCGAATTTTGGGGCTACACCTTC
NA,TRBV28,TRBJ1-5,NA,CASSDSLLVQPQHF,TGTGCCAGCAGTGACAGCCTTCTGGTACAGCCCCAGCATTTT
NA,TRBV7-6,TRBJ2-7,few,CASSSDSSYEQYF,TGTGCCAGCAGCTCAGACAGCTCCTACGAGCAGTACTTC
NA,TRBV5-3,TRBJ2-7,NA,CARHLPRGSSYEQYF,TGTGCCCGACACCTCCCTCGGGGTTCCTCCTACGAGCAGTACTTC
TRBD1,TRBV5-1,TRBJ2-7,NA,CASSFGQGAHEQYF,TGCGCCAGCAGCTTTGGACAGGGGGCCCACGAGCAGTACTTC
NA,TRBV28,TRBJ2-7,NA,CASGRPEVIYEQYF,TGTGCCAGTGGACGTCCTGAAGTCATCTACGAGCAGTACTTC
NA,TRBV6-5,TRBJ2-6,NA,CASSYKESGANVLTF,TGTGCCAGCAGTTATAAGGAATCTGGGGCCAACGTCCTGACTTTC
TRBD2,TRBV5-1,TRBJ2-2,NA,CASSFYLTSLESDGELFF,TGCGCCAGCAGTTTTTACCTGACTAGCCTAGAGTCGGACGGGGAGCTGTTTTTT
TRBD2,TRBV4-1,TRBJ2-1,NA,CASSQEARLAGAGEQFF,TGCGCCAGCAGCCAAGAGGCTCGGCTAGCGGGAGCGGGTGAGCAGTTCTTC
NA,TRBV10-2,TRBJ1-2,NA,CASRGRTAFYGYTF,TGCGCCAGCAGAGGCCGGACAGCTTTCTATGGCTACACCTTC
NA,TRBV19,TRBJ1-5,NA,CASSIGEGVGHQPQHF,TGTGCCAGTAGTATAGGGGAAGGGGTTGGCCATCAGCCCCAGCATTTT
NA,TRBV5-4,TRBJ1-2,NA,CASSGRGGFGSTNYGYTF,TGTGCCAGCAGCGGCCGTGGGGGGTTTGGCAGCACCAACTATGGCTACACCTTC
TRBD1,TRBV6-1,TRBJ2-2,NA,CASLGQGVGELFF,TGTGCCAGCTTAGGACAGGGGGTCGGGGAGCTGTTTTTT
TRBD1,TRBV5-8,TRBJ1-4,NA,CASSLAFRWTGTEKLFF,TGTGCCAGCAGCTTGGCCTTTCGTTGGACAGGGACAGAAAAACTGTTTTTT
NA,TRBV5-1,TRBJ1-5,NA,CASSLEPHQPQHF,TGCGCCAGCAGCTTGGAGCCACATCAGCCCCAGCATTTT
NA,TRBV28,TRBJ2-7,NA,CASSSPGHGAPTRAYEQYF,TGTGCCAGCAGTTCCCCCGGACACGGGGCCCCGACTAGGGCCTACGAGCAGTACTTC
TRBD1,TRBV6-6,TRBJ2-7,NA,CASSYPGQAYEQYF,TGTGCCAGCAGTTATCCGGGACAGGCCTACGAGCAGTACTTC
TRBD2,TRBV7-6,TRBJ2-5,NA,CASSTLAGGYQETQYF,TGTGCCAGCAGCACCCTAGCGGGAGGGTACCAAGAGACCCAGTACTTC
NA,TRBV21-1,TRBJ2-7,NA,CASAGTQQYF,TGTGCCAGCGCCGGGACCCAACAGTACTTC
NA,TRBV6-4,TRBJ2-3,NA,CASSPTSLTDYTDTQYF,TGTGCCAGCAGTCCTACTAGTCTGACAGACTACACAGATACGCAGTATTTT
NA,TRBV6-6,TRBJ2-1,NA,CASSYSMWGRSEQFF,TGTGCCAGCAGTTACTCGATGTGGGGGAGGAGTGAGCAGTTCTTC
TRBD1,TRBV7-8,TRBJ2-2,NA,CASSFPPGGISGELFF,TGTGCCAGCAGCTTCCCGCCAGGGGGTATATCCGGGGAGCTGTTTTTT
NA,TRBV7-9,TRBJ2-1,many,CASSPKRAEPYNEQFF,TGTGCCAGCAGCCCCAAACGAGCGGAGCCCTACAATGAGCAGTTCTTC
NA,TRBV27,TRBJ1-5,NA,CASGRGWHQPQHF,TGTGCCAGCGGCAGGGGTTGGCATCAGCCCCAGCATTTT
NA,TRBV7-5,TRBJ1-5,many,CASSSTGSGNQPQHF,TGTGCCAGCAGCTCGACAGGGTCAGGCAATCAGCCCCAGCATTTT
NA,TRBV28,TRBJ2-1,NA,CASSRTVNNEQFF,TGTGCCAGCAGTCGGACAGTTAACAATGAGCAGTTCTTC
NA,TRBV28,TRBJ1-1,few,CASSWYSGIRNTEAFF,TGTGCCAGCAGCTGGTACAGCGGAATCCGGAACACTGAAGCTTTCTTT
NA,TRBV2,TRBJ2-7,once,CASRISGITYEQYF,TGTGCCAGCAGAATAAGCGGAATAACCTACGAGCAGTACTTC
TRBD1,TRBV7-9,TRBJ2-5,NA,CASRDRGETQYF,TGTGCCAGCAGGGACAGGGGAGAGACCCAGTACTTC
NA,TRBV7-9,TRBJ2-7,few,CASTPHSGAGDEQYF,TGTGCCAGCACCCCACATTCGGGGGCAGGCGACGAGCAGTACTTC
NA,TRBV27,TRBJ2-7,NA,CASSPRGSLSYEQYF,TGTGCCAGCAGCCCCAGGGGATCCCTCTCCTACGAGCAGTACTTC
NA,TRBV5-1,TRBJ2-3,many,CASSSTITDTQYF,TGCGCCAGCAGTTCAACGATTACAGATACGCAGTATTTT